Each of the 24 T cell receptor beta chains below was sequenced from the same sample in a study of OX40 agonist ivuxolimab in advanced cancers. Here immunoSEQ multiplex PCR was the method, and the copy in TCRdb shows in-frame clones only, minus some. The sample lists about 82,000 clones; about 88% were seen once. The starting material was CD4+ or CD8+ T cells sorted from blood, obtained in a trial of the OX40 agonist ivuxolimab. The origin of the receptors is an adult with an advanced solid tumor such as melanoma, head and neck, liver or kidney cancer.

The chain employs TRBV6-1 and TRBJ2-3; D uncertain. Trimming removed 6 bases from V and 2 bases from J, with 6 bases in between. Per the germline V gene, CDR1 is MNHNS and CDR2 is SASEGT. The CDR3 totals 12 residues. CDR3 amino acids: CASSDLTDTQYF. The DNA for the CDR3 is TGTGCCAGCAGCGACCTCACAGATACGCAGTATTTT.

The rearrangement joins TRBV7-3 to TRBJ2-7; D remains unclear. The germline V and J ends were trimmed by 0 bases and 7 bases, with 7 bases remaining between them. The CDR3 consists of 12 residues. Per germline, CDR1 SGHTA and CDR2 FQGTGA. The CDR3 bases are TGTGCCAGCAGCTTAACGGGCCGGGAGCAGTACTTC. This codes for CASSLTGREQYF. The full variable domain, with the rest looked up from reference TRBV7-3 and TRBJ2-7, is GAGVSQTPSNKVTEKGKYVELRCDPISGHTALYWYRQSLGQGPEFLIYFQGTGAADDSGLPNDRFFAVRPEGSVSTLKIQRTERGDSAVYLCASSLTGREQYFGPGTRLTVT.

The rearrangement joins TRBV2 to TRBJ1-4; D ambiguous. This CDR3 is built from 15 residues. Trimming took 2 bases from V and 2 from J, leaving 9 bases between them. Germline V gene sequence: CDR1 SNHLY, CDR2 FYNNEI. This CDR3 reads CASSEMGSTNEKLFF. The CDR3 DNA follows: TGTGCCAGCAGTGAAATGGGGAGCACTAATGAAAAACTGTTTTTT.

The rearrangement uses TRBV18 and TRBJ2-1; no clear D gene. The ends were cut back, 3 bases at V and 9 bases at J, with 6 bases in the middle. Germline CDR1 reads KGHSH; CDR2 reads LQKENI. The CDR3 extends over 11 amino acids. In nucleotides, the CDR3 is TGTGCCAGCTCACCGGAGACTGAGCAGTTCTTC. Translated: CASSPETEQFF. Using reference TRBV18 and TRBJ2-1 for the parts outside the CDR3, the full variable domain is NAGVMQNPRHLVRRRGQEARLRCSPMKGHSHVYWYRQLPEEGLKFMVYLQKENIIDESGMPKERFSAEFPKEGPSILRIQQVVRGDSAAYFCASSPETEQFFGPGTRLTVL.

In this sample, this clone turned up a few times. The chain recombines TRBV11-2 with TRBJ2-2; 12 bases map to TRBD2. Germline V gene data show CDR1 as SGHAT and CDR2 as FQNNGV. This CDR3 has 18 residues. Trimming removed 8 bases from V and 1 base from J; junction bases left unmatched: 11. The CDR3 DNA is TGTGCCAGCGGGGGGAGGACTAGCGGGAAGAAGAACACCGGGGAGCTGTTTTTT. This encodes CASGGRTSGKKNTGELFF.

The J gene is TRBJ1-1, the V gene TRBV6-5; tentatively, D is TRBD1 (5 bases). Germline loops: CDR1 MNHEY, CDR2 SVGAGI. The CDR3 extends over 15 amino acids. The V and J ends lost 2 bases and 2 bases respectively, with 12 bases between them. The CDR3 sequence is CASSYRGAANTEAFF. The CDR3 coding sequence is TGTGCCAGCAGTTACCGTGGGGCAGCCAACACTGAAGCTTTCTTT.

In the case of this clone: The identical CDR3 is also encoded by other nucleotide sequences in the sample. This rearrangement joins TRBV5-4 to TRBJ2-1; TRBD1 agrees at 7 bases. Germline trimming cut 2 bases from V and 1 base from J; bases unmatched to any gene: 3. The CDR3 extends over 15 amino acids. The V gene's germline CDR1 is SGHNT and CDR2 YYREEE (reference sequence). The CDR3 nucleotides are TGTGCCAGCAGCTTTCCAGGGGGTTCCTACAATGAGCAGTTCTTC. Its protein product is CASSFPGGSYNEQFF.

The chain is built from TRBV28 and TRBJ2-7; D is perhaps TRBD2 (7 bases). Deletions cut 1 base from V and 2 bases from J, with 18 bases between. The CDR3 contains 17 residues. Germline V gene data show CDR1 as MDHEN and CDR2 as SYDVKM. CDR3 in amino acids: CASSLFVSVGGPYEQYF. The DNA for the CDR3 is TGTGCCAGCAGTTTATTCGTGTCGGTCGGGGGGCCCTACGAGCAGTACTTC.

The chain joins TRBV5-1 to TRBJ1-2; 12 bases map to TRBD1. J was trimmed by 6 bases and V by 4 bases; bases with no gene match: 7. There are 15 residues in the CDR3. Looked up from germline, CDR1 is SGHRS and CDR2 is YFSETQ. This chain's CDR3 is CASSRSGTGGDGYTF. CDR3 nucleotide sequence: TGCGCCAGCAGCCGTTCCGGGACAGGGGGCGATGGCTACACCTTC. Full variable domain (outside the CDR3, taken from reference TRBV5-1 and TRBJ1-2): KAGVTQTPRYLIKTRGQQVTLSCSPISGHRSVSWYQQTPGQGLQFLFEYFSETQRNKGNFPGRFSGRQFSNSRSEMNVSTLELGDSALYLCASSRSGTGGDGYTFGSGTRLTVV.

V is TRBV11-1 and J is TRBJ1-1, with D possibly matching TRBD1 (5 bases). CDR1 is SGHAT and CDR2 is FQDESV in the germline V gene (reference sequence). Trimming shortened V by 4 bases and J by 2 bases, and 20 bases separated the two germline ends. The CDR3 has 17 residues. In nucleotides, the CDR3 is TGTGCCAGCAGCTACATTTTTGCCGGGGACCCTAACACTGAAGCTTTCTTT. Translation: CASSYIFAGDPNTEAFF.

This chain connects TRBV18 to TRBJ2-3; 14 bases agree with TRBD2. J gave up 1 base and V 5 bases, and 5 bases lay outside the gene matches. The CDR3 totals 17 residues. The germline V gene encodes CDR1 KGHSH and CDR2 LQKENI. For the CDR3, the DNA is TGTGCCAGCTCAAGGACTAGCGGGGGGCTACGCACAGATACGCAGTATTTT. Its translation: CASSRTSGGLRTDTQYF.

The V call is TRBV18, the J call TRBJ1-1; no clear D. This CDR3 spans 14 amino acids. V dropped 3 bases and J dropped 6 bases, with 14 bases sitting between them. CDR1 and CDR2 (germline): KGHSH, LQKENI. CDR3 sequence reads: CASSPRGTDPEAFF. In DNA, the CDR3 is TGTGCCAGCTCACCGCGGGGAACGGATCCTGAAGCTTTCTTT.

The V and J genes are TRBV5-4 and TRBJ2-7, with a tentative D call TRBD1 (5 bases). V was trimmed by 4 bases and J by 6 bases, leaving 20 bases between them. There are 15 residues in the CDR3. Germline assignment: CDR1 SGHNT and CDR2 YYREEE (reference sequence). The CDR3 bases are TGTGCCAGCAGCCTATTACCGACAGATCTTACCGAGCAGTACTTC. It codes for CASSLLPTDLTEQYF.

This rearrangement joins TRBV14 to TRBJ2-3; 12 positions match TRBD2. From germline, CDR1 is SGHDN and CDR2 FVKESK. With 1 base clipped from V and 4 bases from J, the junction kept 6 bases outside the gene matches. This CDR3 spans 17 amino acids. DNA of the CDR3: TGTGCCAGCAGCCAAGGGGCTAGCGGGGGGGGCCCAGATACGCAGTATTTT. Translation: CASSQGASGGGPDTQYF.

The genes are TRBV29-1 and TRBJ1-3; no firm D call. V lost 2 bases and J lost 0, with 11 bases in between. Germline loops: CDR1 SQVTM, CDR2 ANQGSEA. The CDR3 loop spans 15 amino acids. In DNA, the CDR3 is TGCAGCGTTGAAATGTGGACCAGCTCTGGAAACACCATATATTTT. Translating it yields CSVEMWTSSGNTIYF.

The chain has TRBV14 and TRBJ1-6; the D is unclear. There are 13 residues in the CDR3. Trimming removed 5 bases from V and 4 bases from J, with 6 bases in between. Per the germline V gene, CDR1 is SGHDN and CDR2 is FVKESK. The CDR3 nucleotides are TGTGCCAGCAGCAGGGCGTATAATTCACCCCTCCACTTT. Residues: CASSRAYNSPLHF. Full variable domain (outside the CDR3, taken from reference TRBV14 and TRBJ1-6): EAGVTQFPSHSVIEKGQTVTLRCDPISGHDNLYWYRRVMGKEIKFLLHFVKESKQDESGMPNNRFLAERTGGTYSTLKVQPAELEDSGVYFCASSRAYNSPLHFGNGTRLTVT.

The CDR3 region has the DNA TGTGCCAGCAGCTTAGATAATCGTGGAGGGGGGTTTGGCTACACCTTC. Translated, it gives CASSLDNRGGGFGYTF. The J gene is TRBJ1-2, the V gene TRBV11-2; maybe TRBD1 (6 bases). Germline CDR1 is SGHAT and CDR2 is FQNNGV. Between the trimmed V and J ends, which lost 0 bases and 7 bases, there was a span of 18 bases. The CDR3 runs to 16 residues.

The V call is TRBV6-5, the J call TRBJ1-4; TRBD1 matches at 8 bases. Trimming at V came to 4 bases and at J to 8 bases, leaving 9 bases not matched to a gene. The CDR3 is made up of 15 amino acids. Germline V CDR1 and CDR2: MNHEY, SVGAGI. CDR3 loop: CASSSDAGGREKLFF. The CDR3 DNA sequence: TGTGCCAGCAGTTCCGACGCAGGGGGCCGAGAAAAACTGTTTTTT.

The rearrangement links TRBV23-1 to TRBJ2-7; 12 bases fit TRBD2. TRBV23-1 is given ORF status, its function remaining uncertain. The CDR3 totals 17 residues. The trim removed 0 bases at V and 0 bases at J, leaving 3 bases unmatched. CDR3 DNA: TGCGCCAGCAGTCAATCGACGACTAGCGGGAGCTCCTACGAGCAGTACTTC. The encoded protein is CASSQSTTSGSSYEQYF.

This clone was recorded only once. CDR3 protein: CASSQQGTPGNTIYF. The DNA for the CDR3 is TGTGCCAGCAGCCAGCAGGGCACTCCTGGAAACACCATATATTTT. The chain carries TRBV6-6 and TRBJ1-3; D possibly corresponds to TRBD1 (5 bases). CDR1 and CDR2 from the germline V gene are MNHNY and SVGAGI (reference sequence). V lost 6 bases to trimming and J lost 2 bases, with 14 bases between them. This CDR3 is built from 15 residues.

This clone was recorded once. This sequence joins TRBV10-3 and TRBJ2-7, with D unresolved. Germline values: CDR1 ENHRY, CDR2 SYGVKD. The CDR3 covers 13 residues. V was clipped by 3 bases and J by 1 base, with 7 bases between them. DNA of the CDR3: TGTGCCATCAGTGACGGTCGGTCCTACGAGCAGTACTTC. Its protein is CAISDGRSYEQYF.

The chain uses TRBV5-1 and TRBJ1-2; D call uncertain. Deletions cut 0 bases from V and 6 bases from J, with 9 bases between. The CDR3 covers 13 residues. Germline assignment: CDR1 SGHRS and CDR2 YFSETQ. CDR3 region: CASSLGQKDGYTF. The CDR3 DNA sequence: TGCGCCAGCAGCTTGGGCCAGAAAGATGGCTACACCTTC.

In this sample, this clone turned up a few times. The chain employs TRBV10-3 and TRBJ1-2; 7 bases map to TRBD1. CDR3 length: 14 residues. J lost 8 bases, V lost 4 bases, and 10 bases had no gene match. CDR1 is ENHRY, CDR2 SYGVKD, per germline. The CDR3 loop is CAISAIPDREGYTF. In DNA form, the CDR3 reads TGTGCCATCAGTGCAATTCCCGACAGGGAAGGCTACACCTTC.

V is TRBV27 and J is TRBJ1-1; unclear D gene. Germline V gives CDR1 MNHEY, CDR2 SMNVEV (reference sequence). This CDR3 spans 15 amino acids. V gave up 6 bases and J gave up 3 bases, with 17 bases separating them. CDR3 sequence reads: CASRDDGARDTEAFF. The CDR3 bases are TGTGCCAGCAGGGACGACGGAGCCCGAGACACTGAAGCTTTCTTT.